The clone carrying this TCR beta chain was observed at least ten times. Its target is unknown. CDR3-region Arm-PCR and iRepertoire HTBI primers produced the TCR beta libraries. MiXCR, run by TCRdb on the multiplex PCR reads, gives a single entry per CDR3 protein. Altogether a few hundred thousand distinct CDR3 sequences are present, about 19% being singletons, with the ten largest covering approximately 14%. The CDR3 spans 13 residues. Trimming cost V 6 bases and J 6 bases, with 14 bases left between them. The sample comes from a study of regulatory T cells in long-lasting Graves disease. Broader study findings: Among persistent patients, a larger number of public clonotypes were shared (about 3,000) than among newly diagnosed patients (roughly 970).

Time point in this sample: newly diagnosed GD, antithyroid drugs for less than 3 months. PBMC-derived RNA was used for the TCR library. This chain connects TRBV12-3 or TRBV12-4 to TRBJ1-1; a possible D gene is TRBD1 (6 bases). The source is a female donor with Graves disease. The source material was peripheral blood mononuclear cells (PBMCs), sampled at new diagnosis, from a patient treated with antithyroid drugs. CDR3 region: CASSVSGVAEAFF. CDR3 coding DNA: TGTGCCAGCAGCGTTTCAGGGGTGGCTGAAGCTTTCTTT.